What follows are 32 T cell receptor beta chains derived from one specimen sequenced in a study of T cell repertoires in cytomegalovirus infection. Each CDR3 protein is one row after TCRdb ran MiXCR on the reads. Altogether roughly 200,000 distinct CDR3 sequences are present, around 40% being singletons, with the ten largest covering around 64%. Their recognized antigens are unknown. The sample here was CD8+ T cells from cultured PBMCs, taken from culture after CMV antigen stimulation. The origin of the receptors is a human donor in good health (CMV status not recorded). Some clones in this sample may be carry-over from other donors' samples.

The V call is TRBV5-1, the J call TRBJ2-3; 13 bases are shared with TRBD2. Germline trimming cut 4 bases from V and 2 bases from J; bases unmatched to any gene: 7. The CDR3 spans 17 residues. The germline V gene has CDR1 SGHRS and CDR2 YFSETQ. This CDR3 reads CASSETSGRFVTDTQYF. The DNA of the CDR3 is TGCGCCAGCAGCGAGACTAGCGGGAGGTTCGTCACAGATACGCAGTATTTT.

This clonotype showed up just once. The chain has TRBV20-1 and TRBJ1-3; possibly TRBD1 for D (5 bases). Trimming took 1 base from V and 2 from J, leaving 6 bases between them. Germline CDR1 and CDR2: DFQATT and SNEGSKA (reference sequence). The CDR3 loop spans 13 amino acids. The CDR3 loop is CSARVRAGNTIYF. DNA for the CDR3: TGCAGTGCTAGAGTCAGGGCTGGAAACACCATATATTTT.

The V call is TRBV7-6, the J call TRBJ2-5; D gene unclear. The germline CDR1 and CDR2 sequences are SGHVS and FNYEAQ. CDR3 length: 16 residues. V was cut by 6 bases and J by 7 bases, with 24 bases left in between. CDR3 DNA: TGTGCCAGCAGTTATAATCGAGCGCCGTCCGTGGGGACCCAGTACTTC. Translating gives CASSYNRAPSVGTQYF.

CDR3 protein: CASSDFRNTEAFF. CDR3 sequence (DNA): TGTGCCAGCAGTGATTTCCGGAACACTGAAGCTTTCTTT. The J gene is TRBJ1-1, the V gene TRBV6-6, with unresolved D. Germline-derived CDR1 and CDR2 are MNHNY and SVGAGI (reference sequence). This CDR3 region has 13 residues. V lost 5 bases and J 1 base, leaving 8 bases between the germline ends.

This clonotype occurred a few times. The V call is TRBV7-9, the J call TRBJ2-7; TRBD2 agrees at 9 bases. Germline trimming cut 5 bases from V and 7 bases from J; bases unmatched to any gene: 18. Germline assignment: CDR1 SEHNR and CDR2 FQNEAQ (reference sequence). The CDR3 totals 17 residues. The CDR3 bases are TGTGCCAGCAGCCCGACCGGGACTAGCTGGTCGGGGGGTGAGCAGTACTTC. The encoded protein is CASSPTGTSWSGGEQYF.

V gene TRBV7-6 combines with J gene TRBJ1-6; 7 bases are a match to TRBD1. The CDR3 is 15 amino acids. CDR1 and CDR2 from the germline V gene are SGHVS and FNYEAQ. The V gene end was trimmed by 5 bases and the J gene end by 6 bases; junction bases not matched to a gene: 7. CDR3 in DNA: TGTGCCAGCAGCATAGGGACAGCTCGTAATTCACCCCTCCACTTT. Amino acid sequence: CASSIGTARNSPLHF.

This clonotype was counted between two and nine times. The chain employs TRBV20-1 and TRBJ2-7; 14 bases fit TRBD2. J lost 5 bases, V lost 3 bases, and 6 bases had no gene match. The CDR3 sequence is 15 residues long. The germline V gene has CDR1 DFQATT and CDR2 SNEGSKA (reference sequence). As DNA, the CDR3 is TGCAGTGCTAGGGGACTAGCGGGAGAGGTCCACGAGCAGTACTTC. This codes for CSARGLAGEVHEQYF.

This clonotype was seen at least ten times. This sequence joins TRBV7-6 and TRBJ2-5; D is ambiguous. The CDR3 is 15 amino acids. Germline-derived CDR1 and CDR2 are SGHVS and FNYEAQ. The V end lost 3 bases, the J end lost 5 bases, and 16 bases lay between the germline ends. CDR3 sequence reads: CASSLFGPLGETQYF. The CDR3 DNA reads TGTGCCAGCAGCTTGTTCGGCCCCCTGGGGGAGACCCAGTACTTC.

The chain carries TRBV28 and TRBJ2-1; a weak D match, TRBD2 (5 bases). Germline lookup yields CDR1 MDHEN and CDR2 SYDVKM. The ends were cut back, 2 bases at V and 3 bases at J, with 11 bases in the middle. This CDR3 is 15 amino acids long. This chain's CDR3 is CASSLEGLYYNEQFF. CDR3 bases: TGTGCCAGCAGTTTAGAGGGTTTGTACTACAATGAGCAGTTCTTC.

This clonotype occurred a few times. The chain joins TRBV11-2 to TRBJ2-1; no clear D gene. Trimming took 5 bases from V and 13 from J, leaving 15 bases between them. Germline CDR1 and CDR2: SGHAT and FQNNGV. The length of the CDR3 is 12 residues. For the CDR3, the DNA is TGTGCCAGCAGCCTCCACCGGCCCACACAGTTCTTC. The encoded protein is CASSLHRPTQFF.

The chain couples TRBV11-2 to TRBJ1-1; maybe TRBD1 (6 bases). Trimming took 5 bases from V and 4 from J, leaving 23 bases between them. Germline CDR1 SGHAT, CDR2 FQNNGV. The CDR3 has 17 amino acids. The CDR3 sequence: CASSLLIYGGRSTEAFF. CDR3 bases: TGTGCCAGCAGCCTCCTAATCTACGGGGGGCGATCCACTGAAGCTTTCTTT.

The genes are TRBV11-2 and TRBJ2-1, with D hard to call. Trimming shortened V by 5 bases and J by 6 bases, and 17 bases separated the two germline ends. Germline loops: CDR1 SGHAT, CDR2 FQNNGV. CDR3 length: 15 residues. The DNA for the CDR3 is TGTGCCAGCAGCGCCCCAGCGTTTGGCCCCAATGAGCAGTTCTTC. This encodes CASSAPAFGPNEQFF.

This chain links TRBV6-2 or TRBV6-3 with TRBJ2-1, with TRBD2 matching 10 bases. With V trimmed by 5 bases and J by 5 bases, 9 bases remained unmatched. The CDR3 has 16 amino acids. In germline, CDR1 is MNHEY, CDR2 SVGEGT. The CDR3 is CASSPPGLASDNEQFF. In DNA, the CDR3 is TGTGCCAGCAGTCCTCCGGGACTAGCGTCGGACAATGAGCAGTTCTTC.

This clonotype was counted only a few times. V gene TRBV7-2 combines with J gene TRBJ2-1; D may be TRBD1 (6 bases). Germline-derived CDR1 and CDR2 are SGHTA and FQGNSA. The V end lost 1 base, the J end lost 0 bases, and 16 bases lay between the germline ends. The CDR3 consists of 18 residues. The CDR3: CASSLVPGHAFSYNEQFF. The CDR3 DNA sequence: TGTGCCAGCAGCTTAGTACCGGGACACGCTTTCTCCTACAATGAGCAGTTCTTC.

This clonotype was counted once. The V call is TRBV2, the J call TRBJ2-3; D perhaps matches TRBD2 (6 bases). The CDR3 spans 16 residues. Germline V CDR1 and CDR2: SNHLY, FYNNEI. V gave up 3 bases and J gave up 2 bases, with 15 bases separating them. CDR3 sequence reads: CASSDLTSRSTDTQYF. DNA for the CDR3: TGTGCCAGCAGTGATTTAACTAGCCGGTCCACAGATACGCAGTATTTT.

The rearrangement links TRBV29-1 to TRBJ2-7; TRBD2 aligns across 9 bases. The V gene end was trimmed by 6 bases and the J gene end by 7 bases; junction bases not matched to a gene: 10. The CDR3 contains 13 residues. Germline CDR1 is SQVTM and CDR2 is ANQGSEA. The CDR3 DNA sequence: TGCAGCGTCGAGACTAGCGGTGCTCGGGAGCAGTACTTC. Protein sequence: CSVETSGAREQYF.

The V call is TRBV6-2 or TRBV6-3, the J call TRBJ2-7; maybe TRBD2 (5 bases). V was cut by 3 bases and J by 7 bases, with 16 bases left in between. The germline V gene encodes CDR1 MNHEY and CDR2 SVGEGT. This CDR3 has 14 residues. CDR3 nucleotide sequence: TGTGCCAGCAGTTATCGGAGCATGGGAGAAGAGCAGTACTTC. Its protein product is CASSYRSMGEEQYF.

The J gene is TRBJ2-1, the V gene TRBV27; D perhaps matches TRBD2 (6 bases). The CDR3 is 17 residues long. Germline V gives CDR1 MNHEY, CDR2 SMNVEV (reference sequence). V shed 3 bases and J shed 6 bases, with 21 bases lying between them. CDR3 bases: TGTGCCAGCAGTTTGGATTCACTAGTTCTCGGGAGCAATGAGCAGTTCTTC. It codes for CASSLDSLVLGSNEQFF.

The rearrangement joins TRBV11-2 to TRBJ2-1, with 7 bases that match TRBD2. The trim removed 3 bases at V and 5 bases at J, leaving 1 base unmatched. The CDR3 spans 13 residues. Germline CDR1 is SGHAT and CDR2 is FQNNGV. CDR3 coding DNA: TGTGCCAGCAGCTTTCTAGCGGACAATGAGCAGTTCTTC. Its protein is CASSFLADNEQFF.

This clonotype has just a few counts. The rearrangement joins TRBV27 to TRBJ2-1, with TRBD2 identical over 9 bases. With 4 bases clipped from V and 3 bases from J, the junction kept 10 bases outside the gene matches. The CDR3 covers 17 residues. In germline, CDR1 is MNHEY, CDR2 SMNVEV (reference sequence). The CDR3, as DNA: TGTGCCAGCAGTTCCCCGTTGGCGGGAGGGGACTACAATGAGCAGTTCTTC. It yields the protein CASSSPLAGGDYNEQFF.

The chain joins TRBV7-9 to TRBJ2-5; a weak D match, TRBD1 (6 bases). The V end lost 8 bases, the J end lost 2 bases, and 12 bases lay between the germline ends. The CDR3 runs to 13 residues. The germline gives CDR1 SEHNR, CDR2 FQNEAQ (reference sequence). CDR3 in DNA: TGTGCCAGCGGAACAGGGACACAAGAGACCCAGTACTTC. This translates into CASGTGTQETQYF. Full variable domain (rest looked up from reference TRBV7-9 and TRBJ2-5): DTGVSQNPRHKITKRGQNVTFRCDPISEHNRLYWYRQTLGQGPEFLTYFQNEAQLEKSRLLSDRFSAERPKGSFSTLEIQRTEQGDSAMYLCASGTGTQETQYFGPGTRLLVL.

The chain couples TRBV7-6 to TRBJ1-3; 7 bases map to TRBD1. Germline loops: CDR1 SGHVS, CDR2 FNYEAQ. V lost 2 bases and J lost 0; bases outside the gene matches: 7. The CDR3 loop spans 17 amino acids. The CDR3 bases are TGTGCCAGCAGCTTATGGATTGGGACAGACTCTGGAAACACCATATATTTT. Its translation: CASSLWIGTDSGNTIYF.

This clonotype showed up just a few times. The chain links TRBV4-2 to TRBJ1-1; 12 bases line up with TRBD1. In germline, CDR1 is LGHNA, CDR2 YNFKEQ. CDR3 length: 16 residues. V lost 4 bases and J lost 0; bases outside the gene matches: 3. In DNA, the CDR3 is TGTGCCAGCAGCCTTGGGACAGGGGGCTTGAACACTGAAGCTTTCTTT. This sequence encodes CASSLGTGGLNTEAFF.

This clonotype has just a few counts. The V call is TRBV7-9, the J call TRBJ1-5, with TRBD1 as a possible D gene (5 bases). The V gene lost 4 bases and the J gene lost 6 bases, with 16 bases spanning the gap. The CDR3 has 15 amino acids. Per germline, CDR1 SEHNR and CDR2 FQNEAQ (reference sequence). The CDR3 sequence: CASSSPTEPGQPQHF. The CDR3 DNA reads TGTGCCAGCAGCTCGCCGACAGAGCCAGGTCAGCCCCAGCATTTT.

In this sample, this clonotype turned up a few times. The chain couples TRBV7-9 to TRBJ2-1, with 8 nucleotides matching TRBD1. With V trimmed by 5 bases and J by 14 bases, 14 bases remained unmatched. Germline V gene data show CDR1 as SEHNR and CDR2 as FQNEAQ (reference sequence). The CDR3 spans 14 residues. CDR3 in amino acids: CASSPPISLQGEFF. CDR3 bases: TGTGCCAGCAGCCCCCCGATCTCTCTACAGGGGGAGTTCTTC.

This clonotype was counted ten times or more. This sequence joins TRBV7-2 and TRBJ2-2; D possibly corresponds to TRBD1 (6 bases). The germline V and J ends were trimmed by 6 bases and 0 bases, with 14 bases remaining between them. The CDR3 loop spans 16 amino acids. The germline V gene has CDR1 SGHTA and CDR2 FQGNSA. CDR3 residues: CASRPGHIPNTGELFF. CDR3 coding DNA: TGTGCCAGCAGGCCGGGACACATACCGAACACCGGGGAGCTGTTTTTT.

The sample holds a few counts of this clonotype. The chain has TRBV20-1 and TRBJ1-1, with D perhaps matching TRBD1 (5 bases). The CDR3 length is 13 residues. The ends were cut back, 5 bases at V and 8 bases at J, with 18 bases in the middle. The germline V gene encodes CDR1 DFQATT and CDR2 SNEGSKA (reference sequence). DNA for the CDR3: TGCAGTGCTTCGACAGACTTGGGAATCGAAGCTTTCTTT. Amino acid sequence: CSASTDLGIEAFF.

The chain links TRBV7-6 to TRBJ1-6; D is uncertain. Between the trimmed V and J ends, which lost 4 bases and 7 bases, there was a span of 23 bases. CDR3 length equals 18 residues. Germline values: CDR1 SGHVS, CDR2 FNYEAQ. In DNA form, the CDR3 reads TGTGCCAGCAGCTCCCCCCGCCGAGGAGAGGAAGGGAATTCACCCCTCCACTTT. It translates to CASSSPRRGEEGNSPLHF.

J is TRBJ2-1 and V is TRBV5-6; D remains ambiguous. V lost 2 bases, J lost 5 bases, and 5 bases lay in between. Germline lookup yields CDR1 SGHDT and CDR2 YYEEEE. This CDR3 contains 12 residues. CDR3 DNA sequence: TGTGCCAGCAGCTTCTTCGACAATGAGCAGTTCTTC. Protein: CASSFFDNEQFF.

V gene TRBV5-1 combines with J gene TRBJ1-2, with D perhaps TRBD2 (5 bases). TRBJ2-6 explains the end of the DNA better; the J call may be wrong. CDR1 is SGHRS and CDR2 is YFSETQ in the germline V gene. This CDR3 region has 11 residues. CDR3 sequence (DNA): TGCGCCAGCAGCGCCTCCCGGGACCTGACTTTC. Its protein product is CASSASRDLTF.

This chain joins TRBV14 and TRBJ2-4, with 10 bases that match TRBD2. There are 17 residues in the CDR3. The V gene end was trimmed by 2 bases and the J gene end by 3 bases; junction bases not matched to a gene: 7. Germline CDR1 and CDR2: SGHDN and FVKESK. In DNA form, the CDR3 reads TGTGCCAGCAGCCAAAGGGGAACTAGCGGGGTCAAAAACATTCAGTACTTC. Residues: CASSQRGTSGVKNIQYF.

This clonotype was seen a handful of times. V and J are TRBV27 and TRBJ1-2, with 9 bases aligning to TRBD1. Germline CDR1 and CDR2: MNHEY and SMNVEV (reference sequence). The ends lost 5 bases at V and 7 bases at J; junction bases unmatched: 5. This CDR3 is built from 13 residues. DNA for the CDR3: TGTGCCAGCAGTCCCGGGACAGGGCTTGGCTACACCTTC. Its translation: CASSPGTGLGYTF.